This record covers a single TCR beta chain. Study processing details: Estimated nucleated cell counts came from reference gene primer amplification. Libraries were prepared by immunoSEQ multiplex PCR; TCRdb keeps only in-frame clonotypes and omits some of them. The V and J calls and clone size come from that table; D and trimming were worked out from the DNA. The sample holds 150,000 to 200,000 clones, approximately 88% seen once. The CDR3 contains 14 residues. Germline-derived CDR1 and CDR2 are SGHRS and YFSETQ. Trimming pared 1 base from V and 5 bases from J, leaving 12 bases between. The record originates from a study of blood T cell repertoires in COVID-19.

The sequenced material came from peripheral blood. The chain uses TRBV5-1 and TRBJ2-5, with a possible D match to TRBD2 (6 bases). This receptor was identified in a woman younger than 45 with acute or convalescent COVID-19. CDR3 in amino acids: CASSLSGDTETQYF. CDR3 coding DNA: TGCGCCAGCAGCTTGTCGGGAGATACCGAGACCCAGTACTTC. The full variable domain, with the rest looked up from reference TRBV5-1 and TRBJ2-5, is KAGVTQTPRYLIKTRGQQVTLSCSPISGHRSVSWYQQTPGQGLQFLFEYFSETQRNKGNFPGRFSGRQFSNSRSEMNVSTLELGDSALYLCASSLSGDTETQYFGPGTRLLVL.